The entry below gives a single T cell receptor (beta chain) sequence along with its context. Its antigen is currently unknown. Using a constant-region primer together with ProtoScript II reverse transcriptase, TCR beta cDNA was made from 450 to 600 ng of total RNA. Three nested multiplex PCR rounds, a slightly modified ARM-PCR method, built the TCR beta libraries. The first two PCR rounds used TRBV1-TRBV30 forward primers with a C-beta reverse primer, about 10 cycles each. MiXCR was run by TCRdb on the multiplex PCR reads, yielding one entry per CDR3 protein. The sample lists about 300,000 distinct CDR3 sequences, over 55% occurring once. Germline DNA was also extracted, and blood RNA derived from unsorted whole blood. This record comes from a study of tumor-infiltrating lymphocytes in primary liver carcinoma. Study context: Every patient in the cohort had a primary liver carcinoma. That carcinoma was treated by surgical resection.

Study-level points and caveats: Between tumor regions, pairs overlapped more than tumor-adjacent and tumor-blood pairs did.

The CDR3 covers 17 residues. V was clipped by 2 bases and J by 0 bases, with 17 bases between them. Germline-derived CDR1 and CDR2 are MNHEY and SVGAGI. V and J are TRBV6-5 and TRBJ2-7; possible D gene TRBD2, 5 bases. The TCR comes from a man in his forties with primary liver carcinoma and hepatitis B virus infection. The sample taken for sequencing was peripheral blood. Here the CDR3 DNA reads TGTGCCAGCAGTTACGCGATGCAGGAGGCCGGCTCCTACGAGCAGTACTTC. This encodes CASSYAMQEAGSYEQYF.